This entry describes one TCR beta chain. The germline CDR1 and CDR2 sequences are MNHEY and SMNVEV (reference sequence). This CDR3 is built from 15 residues. Trimming took off 6 bases at V and 5 bases at J, with 17 bases between the two ends. Profiled with immunoSEQ multiplex PCR; TCRdb holds only in-frame clones, not every one. The table has around 80,000 clones, 90% to 95% seen once. The sample is drawn from a study of technical replicates of blood from a handful of donors. The origin of this receptor is a human donor in good health. V usage is TRBV27 and J usage is TRBJ1-5; D is uncertain. The specimen sequenced was T cells isolated from PBMCs. DNA of the CDR3: TGTGCCAGCAGCTTGAGGCGGGGTGAGGATCAGCCCCAGCATTTT. This codes for CASSLRRGEDQPQHF.